The source of this T cell receptor beta chain is a study of shared clonotypes between healthy human individuals. Turning to the study itself: Three plates were used per donor for CD4 naive, three for CD4 memory, two for CD8 naive and one for CD8 memory.

CDR3 length equals 15 residues. The V end was cut by 1 base, the J end by 7 bases, with 17 bases between. The germline CDR1 and CDR2 sequences are MGHRA and YSYEKL. Replicate PCRs run on sorted subsets employed around 200 ng DNA, roughly 30,000 T cell genomes. Sequenced by immunoSEQ multiplex PCR; TCRdb stores in-frame clones only, minus some. The repertoire holds 1.4 million to 1.5 million clones, with around 95% as singletons. The source material was naive CD4+ T cells sorted from blood. Specified subset: CD45RA+ positively selected. The V and J genes are TRBV4-1 and TRBJ2-7, with D tentatively TRBD1 or TRBD2 (6 bases each). This TCR was recovered from a young man in good health. CDR3 DNA: TGCGCCAGCAGCCAAGTGGTCCAGGGGACTCGTGAGCAGTACTTC. It yields the protein CASSQVVQGTREQYF.